The 9 T cell receptor beta chains below were found in one sample sequenced in a study of cytomegalovirus exposure and HLA in healthy donors. The PCR used 60 Vbeta and 13 Jbeta primers. Profiling relied on immunoSEQ multiplex PCR, and the TCRdb table lists in-frame clones only, not all of them. The sample records approximately 100,000 clones, more than 60% being singletons. Sequenced sample: PBMCs. These receptors were collected from a young man in good health and CMV-seronegative.

The chain employs TRBV5-1 and TRBJ2-2, with 7 nucleotides matching TRBD2. CDR1 is SGHRS, CDR2 YFSETQ, per germline. V dropped 3 bases and J dropped 1; count of bases not matched to a gene: 15. The CDR3 extends over 19 amino acids. The DNA for the CDR3 is TGCGCCAGCAGCTCTAAACCTAGCGGAAACGCGCTGAACACCGGGGAGCTGTTTTTT. It encodes CASSSKPSGNALNTGELFF. The full variable domain, completed using reference TRBV5-1 and TRBJ2-2, is KAGVTQTPRYLIKTRGQQVTLSCSPISGHRSVSWYQQTPGQGLQFLFEYFSETQRNKGNFPGRFSGRQFSNSRSEMNVSTLELGDSALYLCASSSKPSGNALNTGELFFGEGSRLTVL.

The chain has TRBV11-1 and TRBJ2-7; 7 bases match TRBD2. V shed 2 bases, J shed 6 bases, and the junction held 4 bases outside the gene matches. Germline lookup yields CDR1 SGHAT and CDR2 FQDESV (reference sequence). This CDR3 spans 13 amino acids. The CDR3 sequence is CASSLREGLEQYF. The CDR3 coding sequence is TGTGCCAGCAGCTTAAGGGAGGGTCTCGAGCAGTACTTC.

The chain carries TRBV28 and TRBJ1-1; 12 bases line up with TRBD1. Germline V gives CDR1 MDHEN, CDR2 SYDVKM. V lost 5 bases and J lost 6; bases outside the gene matches: 10. The CDR3 loop spans 16 amino acids. For the CDR3, the DNA is TGTGCCAGCAGTCCTCCGGGACAGGGGGCTCGGGCTGAAGCTTTCTTT. Encoded protein: CASSPPGQGARAEAFF.

The count of this clone is one. The chain has TRBV5-6 and TRBJ1-2; D possibly corresponds to TRBD1 (6 bases). CDR1 is SGHDT, CDR2 YYEEEE, per germline. CDR3 length: 12 residues. Trimming took off 5 bases at V and 4 bases at J, with 9 bases between the two ends. The CDR3 region is CASSDRTYGYTF. In DNA, the CDR3 is TGTGCCAGCAGTGACAGGACCTATGGCTACACCTTC.

The J gene is TRBJ2-3, the V gene TRBV7-6; TRBD2 agrees at 8 bases. The CDR3 consists of 14 residues. Germline CDR1 reads SGHVS; CDR2 reads FNYEAQ. The ends lost 5 bases at V and 5 bases at J; junction bases unmatched: 6. The CDR3: CASSPGLGIDTQYF. CDR3 DNA sequence: TGTGCCAGCAGCCCGGGACTAGGGATAGATACGCAGTATTTT.

This chain uses TRBV14 with TRBJ2-4; D is perhaps TRBD1 (6 bases). Germline V gene lookup returns CDR1 SGHDN and CDR2 FVKESK. The ends were cut back, 5 bases at V and 3 bases at J, with 14 bases in the middle. The CDR3 sequence is 15 residues long. Here the CDR3 DNA reads TGTGCCAGCAGCTTCTACAGGGATGGCAAAAACATTCAGTACTTC. Protein product: CASSFYRDGKNIQYF.

This clone appeared a single time. DNA for the CDR3: TGTGCCAGCAGCTTATTTCTGGGAGAAGAGACCCAGTACTTC. This sequence encodes CASSLFLGEETQYF. This chain connects TRBV7-6 to TRBJ2-5, with D perhaps matching TRBD2 (5 bases). Germline CDR1 SGHVS, CDR2 FNYEAQ. The CDR3 runs to 14 residues. The V gene lost 2 bases and the J gene lost 3 bases, with 10 bases spanning the gap.

This clone has only a few counts. The chain joins TRBV4-3 to TRBJ1-2; D unclear. The CDR3 sequence is 14 residues long. Germline V lookup: CDR1 LGHNA, CDR2 YSLEER. Trimming took off 1 base at V and 3 bases at J, with 9 bases between the two ends. The CDR3 spells CASSQGLRDYGYTF. In DNA form, the CDR3 reads TGCGCCAGCAGCCAAGGACTACGTGACTATGGCTACACCTTC.

In this sample, this clone turned up a few times. The V call is TRBV6-6, the J call TRBJ1-1; TRBD1 matches 7 bases. Germline V CDR1 and CDR2: MNHNY, SVGAGI (reference sequence). The CDR3 has 14 residues. Trimming at V came to 6 bases and at J to 1 base, leaving 5 bases not matched to a gene. DNA for the CDR3: TGTGCCAGCAGAATATACAGGGGGAACACTGAAGCTTTCTTT. It translates to CASRIYRGNTEAFF.